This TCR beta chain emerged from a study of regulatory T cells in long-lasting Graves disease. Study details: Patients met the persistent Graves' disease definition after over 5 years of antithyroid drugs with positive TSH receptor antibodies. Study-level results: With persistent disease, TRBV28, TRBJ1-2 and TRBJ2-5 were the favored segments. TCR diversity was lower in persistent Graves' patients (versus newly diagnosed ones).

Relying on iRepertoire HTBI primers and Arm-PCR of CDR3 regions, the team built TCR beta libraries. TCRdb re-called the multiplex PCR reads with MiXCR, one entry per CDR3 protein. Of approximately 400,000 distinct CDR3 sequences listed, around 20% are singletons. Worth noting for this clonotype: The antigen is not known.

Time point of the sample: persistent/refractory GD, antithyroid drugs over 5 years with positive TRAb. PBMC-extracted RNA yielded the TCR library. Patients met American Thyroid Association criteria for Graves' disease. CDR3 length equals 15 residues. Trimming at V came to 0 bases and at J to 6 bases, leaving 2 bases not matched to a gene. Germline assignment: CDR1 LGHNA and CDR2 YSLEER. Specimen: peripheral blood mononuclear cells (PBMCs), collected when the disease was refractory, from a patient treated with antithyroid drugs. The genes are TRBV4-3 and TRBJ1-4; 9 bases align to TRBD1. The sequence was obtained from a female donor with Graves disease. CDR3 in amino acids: CASSQEGQGDEKLFF. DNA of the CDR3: TGCGCCAGCAGCCAAGAGGGACAGGGAGATGAAAAACTGTTTTTT.